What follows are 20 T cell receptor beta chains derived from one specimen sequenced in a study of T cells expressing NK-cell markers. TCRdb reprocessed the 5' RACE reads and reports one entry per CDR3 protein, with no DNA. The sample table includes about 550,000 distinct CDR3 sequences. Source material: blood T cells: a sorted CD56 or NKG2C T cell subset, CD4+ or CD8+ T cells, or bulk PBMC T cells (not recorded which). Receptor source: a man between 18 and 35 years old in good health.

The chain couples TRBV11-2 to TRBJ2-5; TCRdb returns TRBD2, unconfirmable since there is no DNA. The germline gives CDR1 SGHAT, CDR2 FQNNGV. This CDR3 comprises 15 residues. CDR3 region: CASSPATGIRETQYF.

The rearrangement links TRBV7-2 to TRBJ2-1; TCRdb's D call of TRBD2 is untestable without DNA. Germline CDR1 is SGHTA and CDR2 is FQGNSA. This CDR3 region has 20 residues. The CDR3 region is CASSLRVIDSGRYRYNEQFF.

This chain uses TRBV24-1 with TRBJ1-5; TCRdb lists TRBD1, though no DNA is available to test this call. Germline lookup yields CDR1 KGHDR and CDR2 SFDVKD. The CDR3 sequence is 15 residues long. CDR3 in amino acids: CATSKQGNGNQPQHF.

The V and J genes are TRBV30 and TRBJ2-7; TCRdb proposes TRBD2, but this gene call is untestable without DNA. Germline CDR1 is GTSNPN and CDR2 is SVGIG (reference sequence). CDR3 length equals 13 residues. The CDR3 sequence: CAWRVAGGWEQYF.

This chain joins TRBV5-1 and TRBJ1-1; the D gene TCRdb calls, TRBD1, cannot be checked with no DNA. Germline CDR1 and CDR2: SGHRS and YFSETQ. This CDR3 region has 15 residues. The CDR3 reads CASSREDRRGTEAFF.

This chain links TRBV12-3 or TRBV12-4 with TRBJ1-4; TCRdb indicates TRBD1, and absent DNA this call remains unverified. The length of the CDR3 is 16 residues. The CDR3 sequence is CASSARRDRGGEKLFF.

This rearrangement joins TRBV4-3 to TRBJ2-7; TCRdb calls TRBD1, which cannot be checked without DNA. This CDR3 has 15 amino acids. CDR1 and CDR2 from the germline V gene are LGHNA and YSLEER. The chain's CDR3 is CASSHRGQGAYEQYF.

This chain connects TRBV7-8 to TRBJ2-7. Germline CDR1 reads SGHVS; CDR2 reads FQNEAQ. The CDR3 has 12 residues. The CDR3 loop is CASTNSGAEQYF.

CDR3 protein: CSVEVSITKTQYF. The genes are TRBV29-1 and TRBJ2-5. The CDR3 has 13 residues. CDR1 SQVTM and CDR2 ANQGSEA come from the germline V gene.

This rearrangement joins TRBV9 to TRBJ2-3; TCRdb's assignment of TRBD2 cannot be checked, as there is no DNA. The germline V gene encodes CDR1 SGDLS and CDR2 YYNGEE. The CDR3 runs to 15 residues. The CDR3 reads CASSVVREGTDTQYF.

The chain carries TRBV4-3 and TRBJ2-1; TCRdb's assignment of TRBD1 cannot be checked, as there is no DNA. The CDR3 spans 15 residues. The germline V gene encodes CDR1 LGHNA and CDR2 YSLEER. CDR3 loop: CASSQSRGPYNEQFF.

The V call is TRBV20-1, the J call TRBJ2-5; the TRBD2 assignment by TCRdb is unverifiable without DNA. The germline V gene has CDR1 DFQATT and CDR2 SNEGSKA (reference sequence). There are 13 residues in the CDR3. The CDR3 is CSAGGRAAETQYF.

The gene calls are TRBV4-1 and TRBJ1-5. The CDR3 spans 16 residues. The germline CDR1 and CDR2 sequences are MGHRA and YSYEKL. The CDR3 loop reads CASSQEWFVIDQPQHF.

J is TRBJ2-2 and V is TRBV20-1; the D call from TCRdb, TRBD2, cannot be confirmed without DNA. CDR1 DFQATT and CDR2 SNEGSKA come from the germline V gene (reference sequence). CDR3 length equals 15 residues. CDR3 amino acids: CSARDLAGPYGELFF.

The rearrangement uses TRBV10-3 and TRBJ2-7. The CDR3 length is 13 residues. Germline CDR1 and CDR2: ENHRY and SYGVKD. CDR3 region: CAISPISSFEQYF.

CDR3 in amino acids: CSAPGRLGEEQYF. The chain is built from TRBV20-1 and TRBJ2-7; TCRdb returns TRBD1, unconfirmable since there is no DNA. CDR3 length equals 13 residues. The germline V gene encodes CDR1 DFQATT and CDR2 SNEGSKA (reference sequence).

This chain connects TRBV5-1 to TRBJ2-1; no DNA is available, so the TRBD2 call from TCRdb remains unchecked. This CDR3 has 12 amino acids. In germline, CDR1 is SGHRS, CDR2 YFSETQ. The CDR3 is CASSSVPPEQFF.

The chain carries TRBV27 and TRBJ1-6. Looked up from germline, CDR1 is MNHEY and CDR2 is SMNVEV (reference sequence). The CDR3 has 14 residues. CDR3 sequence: CASSLKIENSPLHF.

The CDR3 is CASSFYEGADTQYF. The chain uses TRBV6-5 and TRBJ2-3. Germline assignment: CDR1 MNHEY and CDR2 SVGAGI. CDR3 length: 14 amino acids.

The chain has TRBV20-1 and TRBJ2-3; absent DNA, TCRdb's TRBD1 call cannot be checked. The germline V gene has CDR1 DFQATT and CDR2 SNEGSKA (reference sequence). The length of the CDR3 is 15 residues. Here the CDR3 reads CSASAPKRDPDTQYF.